Sequencing of this T cell receptor beta chain was carried out in a study of Graves' ophthalmopathy and Graves' hyperthyroidism. Turning to the study itself: Ahead of any treatment, peripheral blood was obtained at the initial diagnosis.

TCR beta CDR3 regions were amplified from RNA transcripts. First-round RT-PCR with HTBI primers preceded a second-round multiplex PCR. MiXCR was run by TCRdb on the multiplex PCR reads, yielding one entry per CDR3 protein. Here the sample spans under 350,000 distinct CDR3 sequences, about 17% being singletons. This clonotype came up many times. Germline CDR1 and CDR2: ENHRY and SYGVKD. V shed 10 bases and J shed 0 bases, with 9 bases lying between them. There are 12 residues in the CDR3. Exclusion criteria comprised other autoimmune diseases, uncontrolled infections, pregnancy or lactation in patients.

The TCR was taken from an adult man with Graves' ophthalmopathy. V usage is TRBV10-3 and J usage is TRBJ1-2; D is ambiguous. Sample: peripheral blood. The CDR3 DNA is TGTGCCACCGCTTCTGCTAACTATGGCTACACCTTC. Translation: CATASANYGYTF.